This TCR beta chain stems from a study of spatial heterogeneity in lung cancer. Overall study results and limits: Mutation tallies in tumors tracked expanded intratumoral alpha and beta TCR counts.

Points on this clonotype: Its antigen is unknown.

Time point here: sample taken at primary tumor resection. Sequencing covered unsorted whole RNA taken from tumor, nontumor lung or frozen PBMC. Germline V lookup: CDR1 SGHDN, CDR2 FVKESK. The CDR3 covers 17 residues. The trim removed 1 base at V and 4 bases at J, leaving 9 bases unmatched. TCRdb itself ran the 5' RACE reads through MiXCR, one entry per CDR3 protein. In the table there are around 2,000 distinct CDR3 sequences, about 40% of which are singletons. This chain connects TRBV14 to TRBJ2-1, with 8 bases fitting TRBD1. The sequencing used lung tumor tissue, collected at surgery. The TCR was taken from a male donor with early-stage non-small cell lung cancer. In DNA, the CDR3 is TGTGCCAGCAGCCAAGGGTGGCAGGACAGGGAATACAATGAGCAGTTCTTC. Translation: CASSQGWQDREYNEQFF.